One sample yielded the 13 T cell receptor beta chains listed below, sequenced in a study of identifying expanded T cells in peripheral blood. Repertoires were generated with immunoSEQ multiplex PCR, while TCRdb's copy carries only in-frame clones and drops some. The sample has some 120,000 clones; about 80% are singletons. Sequencing was carried out using blood. All receptors derive from a person between 18 and 75 years old in good health.

V usage is TRBV9 and J usage is TRBJ1-6, with D possibly matching TRBD1 (5 bases). Germline V gives CDR1 SGDLS, CDR2 YYNGEE. The CDR3 spans 16 residues. V was pared by 0 bases and J by 7 bases, with 14 bases between. In nucleotides, the CDR3 is TGTGCCAGCAGCGTAGCTCCAGGGCGCTTAAATTCACCCCTCCACTTT. It specifies CASSVAPGRLNSPLHF.

This chain links TRBV4-1 with TRBJ1-1; 9 bases line up with TRBD1. This CDR3 spans 15 amino acids. Germline loops: CDR1 MGHRA, CDR2 YSYEKL. The V and J ends lost 4 bases and 8 bases, in that order; junction bases with no gene match: 11. CDR3 nucleotides: TGCGCCAGCAGCCTCATAAGGACGGGACAGGGAGAAGCTTTCTTT. Protein product: CASSLIRTGQGEAFF.

V gene TRBV6-5 combines with J gene TRBJ1-3; D uncertain. The germline V gene encodes CDR1 MNHEY and CDR2 SVGAGI. The CDR3 has 14 amino acids. Trimming pared 7 bases from V and 4 bases from J, leaving 14 bases between. CDR3 amino acids: CASKGRSRGNTIYF. The CDR3, as DNA: TGTGCCAGCAAGGGAAGATCGCGGGGAAACACCATATATTTT.

This clone has more than one count but fewer than ten. V gene TRBV5-6 combines with J gene TRBJ1-1, with TRBD1 matching 8 bases. The CDR3 spans 14 residues. The V segment lost 6 bases and the J segment 5 bases; nucleotides outside the gene matches: 9. Germline CDR1 is SGHDT and CDR2 is YYEEEE. The CDR3 region has the DNA TGTGCCAGCAAATCCGACAGGGGAGGGACTGAAGCTTTCTTT. Protein: CASKSDRGGTEAFF.

This clone appeared a single time. V is TRBV6-5 and J is TRBJ2-5; 7 bases line up with TRBD1. Trimming cost V 7 bases and J 4 bases; bases outside gene matches: 3. The germline CDR1 and CDR2 sequences are MNHEY and SVGAGI. The CDR3 covers 12 residues. CDR3 in DNA: TGTGCCAGCAAGACAGGGTTAGAGACCCAGTACTTC. Translation: CASKTGLETQYF.

This sequence joins TRBV7-9 and TRBJ2-3; D call uncertain. Between the trimmed V and J ends, which lost 10 bases and 2 bases, there was a span of 22 bases. The CDR3 spans 16 residues. The germline CDR1 and CDR2 sequences are SEHNR and FQNEAQ (reference sequence). The CDR3 DNA reads as TGTGCCACCCTAAAACTCTCGGCCGTCCTCACAGATACGCAGTATTTT. Its translation: CATLKLSAVLTDTQYF.

The chain uses TRBV2 and TRBJ2-7; 7 bases match TRBD2. The CDR3 loop spans 13 amino acids. Germline CDR1 is SNHLY and CDR2 is FYNNEI. V shed 8 bases, J shed 4 bases, and the junction held 8 bases outside the gene matches. The CDR3 coding sequence is TGTGCCAGCGGGGGGGTATTCCAATACGAGCAGTACTTC. Translation gives CASGGVFQYEQYF.

The chain couples TRBV28 to TRBJ2-7; D possibly corresponds to TRBD1 (6 bases). The V end lost 4 bases, the J end lost 4 bases, and 14 bases lay between the germline ends. This CDR3 region has 14 residues. Germline values: CDR1 MDHEN, CDR2 SYDVKM. In DNA form, the CDR3 reads TGTGCCAGCAGTTATTCAGGGGCCTTATACGAGCAGTACTTC. Translating gives CASSYSGALYEQYF.

The chain recombines TRBV19 with TRBJ1-1; D gene ambiguous. The CDR3 length is 14 residues. V dropped 1 base and J dropped 6 bases, with 12 bases sitting between them. Germline V gene sequence: CDR1 LNHDA, CDR2 SQIVND (reference sequence). This chain's CDR3 is CASSIGGRLAEAFF. The CDR3 region has the DNA TGTGCCAGTAGTATAGGAGGAAGGTTGGCTGAAGCTTTCTTT.

The chain couples TRBV10-3 to TRBJ1-2, with TRBD1 identical over 7 bases. This CDR3 is built from 16 residues. Looked up from germline, CDR1 is ENHRY and CDR2 is SYGVKD. Trimming removed 2 bases from V and 3 bases from J; junction bases left unmatched: 9. DNA for the CDR3: TGTGCCATCAGTGAGATCGGGACAGCCGATTACTATGGCTACACCTTC. This gives the protein CAISEIGTADYYGYTF.

This chain links TRBV10-2 with TRBJ1-2; D ambiguous. The CDR3 is 13 amino acids. The V end lost 6 bases, the J end lost 1 base, and 9 bases lay between the germline ends. Germline CDR1 WSHSY, CDR2 SAAADI. CDR3 amino acids: CASSATDNYGYTF. CDR3 nucleotides: TGCGCCAGCAGCGCGACGGATAACTATGGCTACACCTTC.

This clone was counted once. The chain recombines TRBV5-1 with TRBJ1-2, with D perhaps matching TRBD1 (6 bases). Germline CDR1 is SGHRS and CDR2 is YFSETQ. CDR3 size: 14 residues. V lost 0 bases and J lost 5, with 11 bases in between. The CDR3 protein is CASSLVPGQYGYTF. CDR3 nucleotide sequence: TGCGCCAGCAGCTTGGTGCCCGGACAGTATGGCTACACCTTC.

The chain couples TRBV19 to TRBJ1-5; TRBD1 might be the D (6 bases). V was shortened by 1 base and J by 4 bases, with 11 bases between the two germline ends. This CDR3 contains 15 residues. Germline values: CDR1 LNHDA, CDR2 SQIVND (reference sequence). This chain's CDR3 is CASSIVGGMNQPQHF. The CDR3 coding sequence is TGTGCCAGTAGTATAGTAGGGGGTATGAATCAGCCCCAGCATTTT.